The rows below give T cell receptor beta chains drawn from one sample of a study of Graves' ophthalmopathy and Graves' hyperthyroidism. Each CDR3 protein gets one entry after TCRdb re-called the multiplex PCR reads with MiXCR. The sample shows tens of thousands of distinct CDR3 sequences, over 40% of them seen only once. Sequenced: peripheral blood. Receptors originate from an adult man with Graves' ophthalmopathy. Both conserved end residues are part of each CDR3. The order of the fields is J gene, V gene, clone size, D gene, CDR3 DNA, CDR3 protein. A D gene is named only where the DNA matches it firmly. The listing skips clone size in some rows; elsewhere it reads once, few, many or a size class.

TRBJ1-2 TRBV5-1 many NA TGCGCCAGCAACCCGGGGCAGACTAACTATGGCTACACCTTC CASNPGQTNYGYTF
TRBJ2-2 TRBV7-8 NA NA TGTGCCAGCATTCTTGGGGCCTCTCCGAACACCGAGGAGCTGTTTTTT CASILGASPNTEELFF
TRBJ2-7 TRBV2 NA NA TGTGCCAGCAGTGAGCTAGCCCTATACGAGCAGTACTTC CASSELALYEQYF
TRBJ1-5 TRBV10-2 medium-sized NA TGCGCCAGCAGTGGGGCAGGGGCTTATAGCAATCAGCCCCAGCATTTT CASSGAGAYSNQPQHF
TRBJ2-2 TRBV7-2 NA NA TGTGCCAGCAGCCAGTACCTCTCAGGCGCGAACACCGGGGAGCTGTTTTTT CASSQYLSGANTGELFF
TRBJ2-3 TRBV5-8 many NA TGTGCCAGCAGCACGGATACGCAGTATTTT CASSTDTQYF
TRBJ1-1 TRBV10-2 medium-sized NA TGCGCCAGCAGTGAGTCAGGCCTGACGAAGAACACTGAAGCTTTCTTT CASSESGLTKNTEAFF
TRBJ2-7 TRBV5-8 many TRBD2 TGTGCCAGCAGCCACCGGGGAATAGCGGGAGGATTCGAGCAGTACTTC CASSHRGIAGGFEQYF
TRBJ1-1 TRBV12-3/TRBV12-4 many NA TGTGCCAGCAGTTTAATCAGGGGCTCTTTTAGGAACACTGAAGCTTTCTTT CASSLIRGSFRNTEAFF
TRBJ2-1 TRBV7-9 many NA TGTGCCAGCAGCACAGGACTGGGGGTTCATGAGCAGTTCTTC CASSTGLGVHEQFF
TRBJ2-7 TRBV7-2 NA TRBD2 TGTGCCAGCAGTCCAACACGACGGGGACTAGTGGAACTCAGCGAGCAGTACTTC CASSPTRRGLVELSEQYF
TRBJ2-5 TRBV20-1 NA TRBD2 TGCAGTGCTAGGGGGACTACGGAGACCCAGTACTTC CSARGTTETQYF
TRBJ1-6 TRBV20-1 many NA TGCAGTGCTATCTCCCGGGCGGACTCCTATAATTCACCCCTCCACTTT CSAISRADSYNSPLHF
TRBJ1-2 TRBV2 once TRBD1 TGTGCCAGCAGTGCCGGGACAGGGGTTCGCGGCTACACCTTC CASSAGTGVRGYTF
TRBJ1-1 TRBV20-1 many TRBD1 TGCAGTGCTAGAGATGGGACAGGGGACACTGAAGCTTTCTTT CSARDGTGDTEAFF
TRBJ2-5 TRBV10-2 NA NA TGCGCCAGCAGTGAGTCGAGTCCACAAGAGACCCAGTACTTC CASSESSPQETQYF
TRBJ2-1 TRBV25-1 NA NA TGTGCCAGCAGGCAGGGTATGGAGCAGTTCTTC CASRQGMEQFF
TRBJ2-3 TRBV30 NA NA TGTGCCTGGCGAGGCGGGACATTAAAAAATACGCAGTATTTT CAWRGGTLKNTQYF
TRBJ1-1 TRBV6-5 many TRBD1 TGTGCCAGCAACGGACAGGGTTGGAGGGCCACTGAAGCTTTCTTT CASNGQGWRATEAFF
TRBJ2-7 TRBV24-1 medium-sized TRBD1 TGTGCCACCAGTGGCCTTACCCGGGACAGTACCTCCTACGAGCAGTACTTC CATSGLTRDSTSYEQYF
TRBJ2-3 TRBV9 NA TRBD2 TGTGCCAGCAGCGTAGACGGGACTAGCGATGCAGATACGCAGTATTTT CASSVDGTSDADTQYF
TRBJ1-2 TRBV29-1 NA TRBD1 TGCAGCGTTGAAAGGACAGGAGCGATCTATGGCTACACCTTC CSVERTGAIYGYTF
TRBJ2-1 TRBV7-8 many NA TGTGCCAGCAGCTTGGGAGGGGGTTTTTCCTACAATGAGCAGTTCTTC CASSLGGGFSYNEQFF
TRBJ2-3 TRBV5-6 NA NA TGTGCCAGCAGCTTGCCGGGGGCGGGAACAGATACGCAGTATTTT CASSLPGAGTDTQYF
TRBJ2-5 TRBV4-2 many NA TGTGCCAGCAGCCAAGAGGATCTCCGTGGGGAGACCCAGTACTTC CASSQEDLRGETQYF
TRBJ1-5 TRBV10-3 once NA TGTGCCATCAGTGGGGCGGGTACCATAGCTTTCAATCAGCCCCAGCATTTT CAISGAGTIAFNQPQHF
TRBJ1-3 TRBV9 NA NA TGTGCCAGCAGCGTTTGGGGGAGGTTTTTGTTTGGAAACACCATATATTTT CASSVWGRFLFGNTIYF
TRBJ2-4 TRBV5-5 NA NA TGTGCCAGCAGCTTAAGGGGGGATTCCAAAAACATTCAGTACTTC CASSLRGDSKNIQYF
TRBJ1-5 TRBV19 many NA TGTGCCAGTAGTATGAAAAGCCAGGGGTATAGCAATCAGCCCCAGCATTTT CASSMKSQGYSNQPQHF
TRBJ2-3 TRBV10-3 few NA TGTGCCAGCTCACCACGCATGAGGCAGAGCACAGATACGCAGTATTTT CASSPRMRQSTDTQYF
TRBJ2-1 TRBV11-2 many NA TGTGCCAGCAGCTCCGGGATGGGATTTGAGCAGTTCTTC CASSSGMGFEQFF
TRBJ2-5 TRBV7-9 NA TRBD1 TGTGCCAGCAGCATATGGGACAGGTACCAAGAGACCCAGTACTTC CASSIWDRYQETQYF
TRBJ1-1 TRBV16 many NA TGTGCCAGCAGCCGCCAGGGGCCTACTGAAGCTTTCTTT CASSRQGPTEAFF
TRBJ2-1 TRBV7-9 NA NA TGTGCCAGCAGCTTGACCTCTGAGGACACTGAGCAGTTCTTC CASSLTSEDTEQFF
TRBJ2-4 TRBV20-1 NA NA TGCAGTGCCAGCGTGGGGAGAGCCAAAAACATTCAGTACTTC CSASVGRAKNIQYF
TRBJ2-5 TRBV29-1 many TRBD1 TGCAGCGTCCGCGGACAGGCCCAAGAGACCCAGTACTTC CSVRGQAQETQYF
TRBJ2-3 TRBV9 NA TRBD2 TGTGCCAGCAGCGTTGGTCTTGAGCGGGGGGGCGGCACAGATACGCAGTATTTT CASSVGLERGGGTDTQYF
TRBJ2-1 TRBV13 NA TRBD2 TGTGCCAGCAGCAGGTCAGGGATTACGGGACTAGCCTCCAATGAGCAGTTCTTC CASSRSGITGLASNEQFF
TRBJ1-5 TRBV24-1 NA TRBD1 TGTGCTACCCTGGACAGGCATCCTACGAGCAGTTTTCAGGGGCGCGGGAGCAATCAGCCCCAGCATTTT CATLDRHPTSSFQGRGSNQPQHF
TRBJ2-6 TRBV6-5 many NA TGTGCCAGCAGTCTCTTGGGGCTTGCGGCCAACGTCCTGACTTTC CASSLLGLAANVLTF
TRBJ2-7 TRBV2 NA TRBD1 TGTGCCAGCAGACTTACCTTACAGGGGTCCGAGCGCGAGCAGTACTTC CASRLTLQGSEREQYF
TRBJ2-3 TRBV7-2 many TRBD2 TGTGCCAGCAGCTTAGTAGGCGGGGCGGGGGGGGATACGCAGTATTTT CASSLVGGAGGDTQYF
TRBJ2-4 TRBV2 NA TRBD2 TGTGCCAGCAGCGAGGCCAGCGGGATCGGGGCCAAAAACATTCAGTACTTC CASSEASGIGAKNIQYF
TRBJ2-6 TRBV9 NA NA TGTGCCAGCAGCTCCCTTGGGTCGGGGGCCAACGTCCTGACTTTC CASSSLGSGANVLTF
TRBJ2-5 TRBV7-9 NA TRBD1 TGTGCCAGCAGCCCGGACAGGGTTGACGAGACCCAGTACTTC CASSPDRVDETQYF
TRBJ2-7 TRBV19 medium-sized NA TGTGCCAGTAGTGCCGGTTGGGGCGTTGACTACGAGCAGTACTTC CASSAGWGVDYEQYF
TRBJ2-1 TRBV7-8 many NA TGTGCCAGCAGCTCCATCAGGAGCTCCTACAATGAGCAGTTCTTC CASSSIRSSYNEQFF
TRBJ2-1 TRBV7-3 NA NA TGTGCCAGCAGCGAGAGGAGGGGAGTAGGCTCCTACAATGAGCAGTTCTTC CASSERRGVGSYNEQFF
TRBJ1-5 TRBV2 medium-sized TRBD1 TGTGCCAGCCAGGGACAGTATAGCAATCAGCCCCAGCATTTT CASQGQYSNQPQHF
TRBJ1-5 TRBV11-1 NA TRBD1 TGTGCCAGCAGCCCCTGGACAGGAAGTCAGCCCCAGCATTTT CASSPWTGSQPQHF
TRBJ2-3 TRBV7-9 NA NA TGTGCCAGCAGCCAAAGGGACAATGAGCAGTATTTT CASSQRDNEQYF
TRBJ2-7 TRBV7-9 once NA TGTGCCAGCAGCTTAGGCTCCGGGAACGAGCAGTACTTC CASSLGSGNEQYF
TRBJ1-2 TRBV5-6 many NA TGTGCCAGCAGCTTGGCCCTCCCAAATGGCTACACCTTC CASSLALPNGYTF